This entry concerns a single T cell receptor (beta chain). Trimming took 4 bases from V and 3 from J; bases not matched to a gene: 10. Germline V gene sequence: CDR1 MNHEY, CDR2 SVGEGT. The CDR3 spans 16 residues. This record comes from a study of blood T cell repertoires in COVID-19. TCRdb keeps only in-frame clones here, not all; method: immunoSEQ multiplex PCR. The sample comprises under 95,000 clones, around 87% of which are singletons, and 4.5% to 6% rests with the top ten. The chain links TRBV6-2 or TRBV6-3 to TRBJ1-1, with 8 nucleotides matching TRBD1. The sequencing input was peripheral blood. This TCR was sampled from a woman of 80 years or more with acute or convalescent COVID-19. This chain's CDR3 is CASSFLTGGSDTEAFF. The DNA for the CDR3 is TGTGCCAGCAGTTTTCTCACAGGGGGGTCGGACACTGAAGCTTTCTTT.